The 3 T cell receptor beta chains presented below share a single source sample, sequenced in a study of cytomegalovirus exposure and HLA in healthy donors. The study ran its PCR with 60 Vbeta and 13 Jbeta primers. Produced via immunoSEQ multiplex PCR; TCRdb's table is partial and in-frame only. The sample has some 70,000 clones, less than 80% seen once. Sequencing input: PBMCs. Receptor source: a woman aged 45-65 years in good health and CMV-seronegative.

CDR3 amino acids: CASSFGGEPQHF. The CDR3 DNA is TGTGCCAGCAGTTTTGGGGGGGAGCCCCAGCATTTT. This chain uses TRBV28 with TRBJ1-5; D perhaps matches TRBD1 (5 bases). The CDR3 is 12 residues long. The germline V gene encodes CDR1 MDHEN and CDR2 SYDVKM. Trimming took 3 bases from V and 8 from J, leaving 8 bases between them.

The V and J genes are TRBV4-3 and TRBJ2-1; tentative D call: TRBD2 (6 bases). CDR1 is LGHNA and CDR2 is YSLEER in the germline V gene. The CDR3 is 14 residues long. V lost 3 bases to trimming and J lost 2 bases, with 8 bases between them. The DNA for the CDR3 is TGCGCCAGCAGCCAGGAGGGAACCTACAATGAGCAGTTCTTC. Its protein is CASSQEGTYNEQFF.

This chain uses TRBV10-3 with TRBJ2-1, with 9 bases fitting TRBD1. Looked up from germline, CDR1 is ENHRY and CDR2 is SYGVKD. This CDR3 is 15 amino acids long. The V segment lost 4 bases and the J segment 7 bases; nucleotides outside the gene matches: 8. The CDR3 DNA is TGTGCCATCAGTGGGGGACAGGGTTATATAAATGAGCAGTTCTTC. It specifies CAISGGQGYINEQFF.